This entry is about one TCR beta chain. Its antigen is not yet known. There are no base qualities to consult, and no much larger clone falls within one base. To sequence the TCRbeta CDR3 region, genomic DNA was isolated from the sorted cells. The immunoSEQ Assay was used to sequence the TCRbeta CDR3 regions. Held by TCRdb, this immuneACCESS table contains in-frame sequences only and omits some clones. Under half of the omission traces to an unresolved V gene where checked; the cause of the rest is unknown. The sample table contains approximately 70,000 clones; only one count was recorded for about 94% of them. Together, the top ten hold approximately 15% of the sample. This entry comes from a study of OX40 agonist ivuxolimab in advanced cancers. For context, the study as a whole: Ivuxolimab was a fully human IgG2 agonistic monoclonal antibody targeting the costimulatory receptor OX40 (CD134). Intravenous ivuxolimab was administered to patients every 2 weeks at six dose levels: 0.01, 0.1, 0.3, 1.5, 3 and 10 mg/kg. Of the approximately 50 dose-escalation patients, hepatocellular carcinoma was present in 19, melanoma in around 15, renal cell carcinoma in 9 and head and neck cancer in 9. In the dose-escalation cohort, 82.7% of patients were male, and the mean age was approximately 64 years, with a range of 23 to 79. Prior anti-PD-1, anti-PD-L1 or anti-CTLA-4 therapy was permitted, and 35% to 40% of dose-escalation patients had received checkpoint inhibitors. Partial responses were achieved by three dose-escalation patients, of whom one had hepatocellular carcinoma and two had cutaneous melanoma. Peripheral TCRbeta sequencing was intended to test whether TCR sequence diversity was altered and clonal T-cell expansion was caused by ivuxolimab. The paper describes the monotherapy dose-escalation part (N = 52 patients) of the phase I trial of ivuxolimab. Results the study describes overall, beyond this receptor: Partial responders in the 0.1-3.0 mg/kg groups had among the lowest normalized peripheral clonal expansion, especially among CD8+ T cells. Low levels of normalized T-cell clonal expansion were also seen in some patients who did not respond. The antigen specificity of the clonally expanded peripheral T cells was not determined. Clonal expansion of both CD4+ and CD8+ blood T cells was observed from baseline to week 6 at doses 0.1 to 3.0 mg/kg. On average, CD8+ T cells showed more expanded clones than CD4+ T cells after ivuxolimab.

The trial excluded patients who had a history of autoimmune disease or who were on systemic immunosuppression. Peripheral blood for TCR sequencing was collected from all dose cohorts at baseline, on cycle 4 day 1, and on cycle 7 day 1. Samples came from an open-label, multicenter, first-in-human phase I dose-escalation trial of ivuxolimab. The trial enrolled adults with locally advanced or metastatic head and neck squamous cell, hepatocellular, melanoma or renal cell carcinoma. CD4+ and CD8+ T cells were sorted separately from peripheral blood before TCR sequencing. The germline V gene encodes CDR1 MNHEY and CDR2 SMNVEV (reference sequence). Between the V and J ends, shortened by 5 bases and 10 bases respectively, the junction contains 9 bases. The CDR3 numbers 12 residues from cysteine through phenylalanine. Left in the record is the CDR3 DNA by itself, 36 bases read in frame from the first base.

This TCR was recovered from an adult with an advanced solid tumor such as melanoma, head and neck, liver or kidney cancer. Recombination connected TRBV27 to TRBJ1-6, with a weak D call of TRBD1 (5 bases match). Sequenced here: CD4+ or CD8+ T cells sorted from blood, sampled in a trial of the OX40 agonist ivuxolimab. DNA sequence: TGTGCCAGCAGTGGGGCGGCATCACCCCTCCACTTT. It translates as CASSGAASPLHF.